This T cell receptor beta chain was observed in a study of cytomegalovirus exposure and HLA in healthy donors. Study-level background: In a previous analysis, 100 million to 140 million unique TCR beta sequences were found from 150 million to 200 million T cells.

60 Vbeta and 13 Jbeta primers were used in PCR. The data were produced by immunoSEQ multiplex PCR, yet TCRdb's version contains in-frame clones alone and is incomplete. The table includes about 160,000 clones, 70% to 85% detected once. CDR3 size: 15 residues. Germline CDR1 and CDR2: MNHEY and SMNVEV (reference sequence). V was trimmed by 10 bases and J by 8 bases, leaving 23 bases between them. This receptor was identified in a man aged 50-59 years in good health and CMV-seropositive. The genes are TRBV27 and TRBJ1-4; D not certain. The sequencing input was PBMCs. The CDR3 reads CATRQGFASGEKLFF. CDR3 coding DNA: TGTGCCACACGACAAGGGTTCGCGTCGGGGGAAAAACTGTTTTTT.